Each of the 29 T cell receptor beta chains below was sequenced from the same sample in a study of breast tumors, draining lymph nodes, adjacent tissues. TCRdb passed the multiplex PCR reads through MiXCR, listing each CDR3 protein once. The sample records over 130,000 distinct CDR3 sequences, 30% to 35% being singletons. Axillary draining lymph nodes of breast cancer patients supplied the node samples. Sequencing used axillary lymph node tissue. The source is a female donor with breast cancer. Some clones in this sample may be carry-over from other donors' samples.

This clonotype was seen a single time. CDR3 nucleotide sequence: TGTGCCAGCAGCCTTACTAGCGGGGCTTCCTACGAGCAGTACTTC. Its translation: CASSLTSGASYEQYF. The V call is TRBV7-9, the J call TRBJ2-7; 10 nucleotides match TRBD2. This CDR3 is built from 15 residues. The germline gives CDR1 SEHNR, CDR2 FQNEAQ (reference sequence). V lost 5 bases to trimming and J lost 1 base; unmatched junction nucleotides: 5.

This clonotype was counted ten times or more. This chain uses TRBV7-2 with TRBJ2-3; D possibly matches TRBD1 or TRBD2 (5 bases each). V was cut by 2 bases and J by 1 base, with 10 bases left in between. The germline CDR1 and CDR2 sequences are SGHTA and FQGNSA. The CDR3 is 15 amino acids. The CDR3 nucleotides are TGTGCCAGCAGCTTATGGGGACGGGGCACAGATACGCAGTATTTT. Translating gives CASSLWGRGTDTQYF.

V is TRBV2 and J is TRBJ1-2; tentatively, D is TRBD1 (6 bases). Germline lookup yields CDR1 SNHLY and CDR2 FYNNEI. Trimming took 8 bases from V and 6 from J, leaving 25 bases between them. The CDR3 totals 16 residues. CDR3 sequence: CASGRKSGATSHGYTF. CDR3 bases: TGTGCCAGCGGGAGGAAGTCAGGGGCAACGTCGCATGGCTACACCTTC.

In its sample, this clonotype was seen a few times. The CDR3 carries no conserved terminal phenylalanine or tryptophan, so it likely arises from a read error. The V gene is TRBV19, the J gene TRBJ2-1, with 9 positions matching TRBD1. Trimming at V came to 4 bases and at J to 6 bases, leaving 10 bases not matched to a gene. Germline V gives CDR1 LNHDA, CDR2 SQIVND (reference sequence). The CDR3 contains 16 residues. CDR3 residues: CASSKLTGGRPNEQFS. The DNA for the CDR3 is TGTGCCAGTAGTAAATTAACAGGGGGCCGCCCCAATGAGCAGTTCTCC.

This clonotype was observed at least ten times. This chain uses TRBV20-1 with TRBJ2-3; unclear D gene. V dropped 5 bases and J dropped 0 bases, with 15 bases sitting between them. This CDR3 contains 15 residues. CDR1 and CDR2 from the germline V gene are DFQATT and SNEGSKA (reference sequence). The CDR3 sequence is CSAPRLEPSTDTQYF. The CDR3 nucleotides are TGCAGTGCTCCCCGCCTGGAACCTAGCACAGATACGCAGTATTTT.

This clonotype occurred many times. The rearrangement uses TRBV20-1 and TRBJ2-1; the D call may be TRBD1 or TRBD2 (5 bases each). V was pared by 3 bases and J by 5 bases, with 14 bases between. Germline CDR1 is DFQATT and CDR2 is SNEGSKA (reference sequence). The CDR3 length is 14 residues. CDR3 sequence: CSASSGLADNEQFF. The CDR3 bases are TGCAGTGCTAGTTCGGGGCTAGCTGACAATGAGCAGTTCTTC.

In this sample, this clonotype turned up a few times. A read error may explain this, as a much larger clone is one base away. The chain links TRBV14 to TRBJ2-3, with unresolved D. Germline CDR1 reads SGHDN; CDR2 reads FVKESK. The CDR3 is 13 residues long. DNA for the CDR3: TGTGCCGGCAGCCAATCACCAGAAGCTACGCAGTATTTT. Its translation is CAGSQSPEATQYF.

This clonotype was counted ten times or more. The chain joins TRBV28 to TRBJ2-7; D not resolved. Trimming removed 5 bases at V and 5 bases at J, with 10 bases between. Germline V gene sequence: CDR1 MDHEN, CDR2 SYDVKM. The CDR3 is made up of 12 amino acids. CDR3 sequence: CASSTPVHEQYF. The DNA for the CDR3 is TGTGCCAGCAGTACTCCGGTCCACGAGCAGTACTTC.

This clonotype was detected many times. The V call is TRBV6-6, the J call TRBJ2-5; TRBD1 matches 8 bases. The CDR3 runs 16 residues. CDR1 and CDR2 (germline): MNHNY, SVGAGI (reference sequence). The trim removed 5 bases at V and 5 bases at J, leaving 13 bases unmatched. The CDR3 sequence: CASSHQIRTGRETQYF. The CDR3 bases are TGTGCCAGCAGTCACCAGATTCGGACAGGGCGGGAGACCCAGTACTTC.

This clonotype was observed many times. CDR3 nucleotides: TGTGCCAGCAGCGTTACAGGGGGGTCGGGGTATGGCTACACCTTC. It specifies CASSVTGGSGYGYTF. The chain employs TRBV5-6 and TRBJ1-2; 8 bases map to TRBD1. Germline trimming cut 4 bases from V and 5 bases from J; bases unmatched to any gene: 10. The CDR3 extends over 15 amino acids. The germline gives CDR1 SGHDT, CDR2 YYEEEE.

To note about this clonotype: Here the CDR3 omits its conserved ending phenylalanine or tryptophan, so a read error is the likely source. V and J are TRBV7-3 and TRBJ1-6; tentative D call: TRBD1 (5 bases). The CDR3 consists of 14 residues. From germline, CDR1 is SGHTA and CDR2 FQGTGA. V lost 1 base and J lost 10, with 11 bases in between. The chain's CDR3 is CASSLIPRESPLHL. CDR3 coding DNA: TGTGCCAGCAGCTTAATCCCCAGGGAATCACCCCTCCACCTT.

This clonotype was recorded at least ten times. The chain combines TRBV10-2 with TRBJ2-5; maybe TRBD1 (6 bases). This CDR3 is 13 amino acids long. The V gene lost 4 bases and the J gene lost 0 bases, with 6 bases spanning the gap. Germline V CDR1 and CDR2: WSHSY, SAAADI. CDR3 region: CASSGDNQETQYF. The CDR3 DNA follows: TGCGCCAGCAGTGGGGACAACCAAGAGACCCAGTACTTC.

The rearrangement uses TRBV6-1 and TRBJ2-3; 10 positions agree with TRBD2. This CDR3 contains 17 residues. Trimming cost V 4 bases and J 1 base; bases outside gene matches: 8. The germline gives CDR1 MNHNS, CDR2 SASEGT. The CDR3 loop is CASSAGSGTSGTDTQYF. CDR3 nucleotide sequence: TGTGCCAGCAGTGCGGGTAGCGGGACTAGCGGCACAGATACGCAGTATTTT.

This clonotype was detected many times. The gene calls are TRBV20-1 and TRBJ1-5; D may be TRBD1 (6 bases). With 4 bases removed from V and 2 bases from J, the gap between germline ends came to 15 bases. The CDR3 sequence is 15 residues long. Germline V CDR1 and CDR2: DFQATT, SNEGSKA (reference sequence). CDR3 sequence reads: CSATHRAGGNQPQHF. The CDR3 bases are TGCAGTGCTACCCACAGGGCAGGGGGCAATCAGCCCCAGCATTTT.

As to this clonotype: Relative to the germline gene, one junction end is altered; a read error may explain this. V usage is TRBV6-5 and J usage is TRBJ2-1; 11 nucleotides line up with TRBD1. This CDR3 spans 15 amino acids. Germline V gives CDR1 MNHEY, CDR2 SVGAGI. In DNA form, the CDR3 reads TGTGCCAGCAGTCACTCGGGACAGGGGGTCAATGAGCAGTTCTTC. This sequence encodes CASSHSGQGVNEQFF.

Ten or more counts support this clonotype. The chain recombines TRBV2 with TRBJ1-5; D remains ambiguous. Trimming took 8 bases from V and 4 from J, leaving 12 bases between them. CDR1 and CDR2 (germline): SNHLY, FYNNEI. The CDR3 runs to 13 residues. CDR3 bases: TGTGCCAGCGGGTCGGCAGATAATCAGCCCCAGCATTTT. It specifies CASGSADNQPQHF.

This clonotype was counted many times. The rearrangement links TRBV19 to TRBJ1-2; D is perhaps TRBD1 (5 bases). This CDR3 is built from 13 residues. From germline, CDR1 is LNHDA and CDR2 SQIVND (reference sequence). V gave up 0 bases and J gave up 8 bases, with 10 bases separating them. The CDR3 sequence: CASSIDAGFGYTF. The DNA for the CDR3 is TGTGCCAGTAGTATAGACGCAGGGTTCGGCTACACCTTC.

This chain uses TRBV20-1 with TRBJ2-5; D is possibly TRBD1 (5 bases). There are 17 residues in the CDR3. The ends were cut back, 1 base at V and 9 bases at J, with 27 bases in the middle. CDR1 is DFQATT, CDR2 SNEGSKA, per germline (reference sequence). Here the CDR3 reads CSARAPGRDRSNQPQYF. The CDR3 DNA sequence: TGCAGTGCTAGAGCTCCCGGCAGGGATAGAAGCAATCAGCCCCAGTACTTC.

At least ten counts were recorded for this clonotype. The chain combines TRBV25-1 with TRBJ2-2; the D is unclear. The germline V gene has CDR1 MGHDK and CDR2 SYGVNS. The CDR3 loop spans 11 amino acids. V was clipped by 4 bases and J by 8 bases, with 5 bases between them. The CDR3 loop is CASSVGGELFF. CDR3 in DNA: TGTGCCAGCAGTGTAGGGGGGGAGCTGTTTTTT.

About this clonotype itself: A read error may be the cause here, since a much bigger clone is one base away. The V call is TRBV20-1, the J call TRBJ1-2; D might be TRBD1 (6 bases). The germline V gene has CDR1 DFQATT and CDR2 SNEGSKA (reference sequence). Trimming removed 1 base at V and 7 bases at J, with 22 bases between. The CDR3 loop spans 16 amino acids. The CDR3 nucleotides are TGCAGTGCTAGAGGGGGGCAGGTAGGGGGTCTCGGTGGCTACACCTTC. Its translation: CSARGGQVGGLGGYTF.

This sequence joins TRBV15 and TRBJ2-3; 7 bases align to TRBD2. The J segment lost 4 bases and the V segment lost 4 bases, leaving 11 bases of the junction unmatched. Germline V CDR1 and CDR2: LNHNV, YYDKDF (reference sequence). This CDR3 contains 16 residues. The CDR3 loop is CATSTRSGVSADTQYF. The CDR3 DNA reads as TGTGCCACCAGCACCCGCAGCGGGGTTAGCGCAGATACGCAGTATTTT. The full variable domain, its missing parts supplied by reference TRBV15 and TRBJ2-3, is DAMVIQNPRYQVTQFGKPVTLSCSQTLNHNVMYWYQQKSSQAPKLLFHYYDKDFNNEADTPDNFQSRRPNTSFCFLDIRSPGLGDTAMYLCATSTRSGVSADTQYFGPGTRLTVL.

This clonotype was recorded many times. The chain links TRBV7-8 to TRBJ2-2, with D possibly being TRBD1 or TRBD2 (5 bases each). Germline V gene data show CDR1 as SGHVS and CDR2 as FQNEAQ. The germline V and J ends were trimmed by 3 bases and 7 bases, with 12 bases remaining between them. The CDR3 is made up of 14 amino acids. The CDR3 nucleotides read TGTGCCAGCAGCTTTCTGGGGGACGTCGGGGAGCTGTTTTTT. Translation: CASSFLGDVGELFF.

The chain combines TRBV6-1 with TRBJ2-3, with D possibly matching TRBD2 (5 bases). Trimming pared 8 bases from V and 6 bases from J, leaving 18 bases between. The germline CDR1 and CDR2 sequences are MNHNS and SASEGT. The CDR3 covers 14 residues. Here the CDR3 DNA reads TGTGCCAGCGCCGGGGAGCTAGTCACGGATACGCAGTATTTT. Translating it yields CASAGELVTDTQYF.

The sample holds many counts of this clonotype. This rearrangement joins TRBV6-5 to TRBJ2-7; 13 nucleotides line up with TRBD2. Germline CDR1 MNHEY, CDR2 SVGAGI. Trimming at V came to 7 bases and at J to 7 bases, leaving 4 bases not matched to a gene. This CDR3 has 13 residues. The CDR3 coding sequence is TGTGCCAGCACCGGACTAGCGGGGGAGGAGCAGTACTTC. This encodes CASTGLAGEEQYF.

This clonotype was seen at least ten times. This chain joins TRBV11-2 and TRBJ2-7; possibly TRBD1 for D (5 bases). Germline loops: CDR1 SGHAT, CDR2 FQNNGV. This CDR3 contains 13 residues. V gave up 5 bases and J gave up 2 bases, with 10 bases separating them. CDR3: CASSQDRTYEQYF. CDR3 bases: TGTGCCAGCAGCCAAGACAGAACCTACGAGCAGTACTTC. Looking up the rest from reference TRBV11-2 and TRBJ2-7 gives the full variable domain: EAGVAQSPRYKIIEKRQSVAFWCNPISGHATLYWYQQILGQGPKLLIQFQNNGVVDDSQLPKDRFSAERLKGVDSTLKIQPAKLEDSAVYLCASSQDRTYEQYFGPGTRLTVT.

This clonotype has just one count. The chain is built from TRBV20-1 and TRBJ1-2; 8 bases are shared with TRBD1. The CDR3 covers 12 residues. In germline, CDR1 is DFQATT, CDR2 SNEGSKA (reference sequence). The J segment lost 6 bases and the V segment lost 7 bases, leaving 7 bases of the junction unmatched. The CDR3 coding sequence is TGCAGTGTCTTGACAGGGGACGATGGCTACACCTTC. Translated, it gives CSVLTGDDGYTF.

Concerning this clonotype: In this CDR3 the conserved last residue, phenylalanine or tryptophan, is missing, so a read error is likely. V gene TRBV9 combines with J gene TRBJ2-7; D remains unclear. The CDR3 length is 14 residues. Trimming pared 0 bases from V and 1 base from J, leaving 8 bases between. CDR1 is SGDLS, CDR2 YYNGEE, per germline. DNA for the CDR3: TGTGCCAGCAGCGTAGGTGGGCAGTCCTACGAGCAGTACGCC. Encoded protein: CASSVGGQSYEQYA.

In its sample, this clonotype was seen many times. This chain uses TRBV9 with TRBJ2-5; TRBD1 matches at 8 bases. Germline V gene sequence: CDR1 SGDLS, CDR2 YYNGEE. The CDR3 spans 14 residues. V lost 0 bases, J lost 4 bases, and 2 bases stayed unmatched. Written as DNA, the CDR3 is TGTGCCAGCAGCGTAGAACAGGGGGGAGAGACCCAGTACTTC. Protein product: CASSVEQGGETQYF.

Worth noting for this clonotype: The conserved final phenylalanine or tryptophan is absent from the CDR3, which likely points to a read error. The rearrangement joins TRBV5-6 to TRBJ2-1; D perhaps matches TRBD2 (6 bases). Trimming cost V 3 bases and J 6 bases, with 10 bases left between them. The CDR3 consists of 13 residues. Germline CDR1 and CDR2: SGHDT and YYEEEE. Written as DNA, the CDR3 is TGTGCCAGCAGCTCACTGGGGGGCAATGAGCAGTTCCTC. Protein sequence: CASSSLGGNEQFL.